Included here is one T cell receptor beta chain sequence, with context. A much larger clone is a single base away; this may be a read error. This likely comes from a read error, as the CDR3 has no conserved phenylalanine or tryptophan at its end. TCR libraries were built in bulk with a published protocol and specific TCR primers. One entry per CDR3 protein results from TCRdb running MiXCR on the PCR reads. The sample has hundreds of thousands of distinct CDR3 sequences, 25% seen once. V gave up 4 bases and J gave up 2 bases, with 15 bases separating them. Germline loops: CDR1 MGHRA, CDR2 YSYEKL. The length of the CDR3 is 15 residues. These data originate in a study of molecular identifiers for immune sequencing clone quantification. Naive CD8 T cells underwent sorting with the CD8+CD4-CCR7+CD45RA+ definition.

The sample comprised naive CD8+ T cells from blood, with Jurkat cell RNA spiked in. Regarding subset: FACS-sorted CD8+CD4-CCR7+CD45RA+ naive T cells. The origin of this receptor is a human donor in good health. Some libraries in this study had Jurkat cell RNA spiked in. The V and J genes are TRBV4-1 and TRBJ2-7, with D possibly being TRBD1 (5 bases). This chain's CDR3 is CASSPKDTGAYEQYI. In DNA form, the CDR3 reads TGCGCCAGCAGCCCGAAGGACACCGGAGCCTACGAGCAGTACATC.